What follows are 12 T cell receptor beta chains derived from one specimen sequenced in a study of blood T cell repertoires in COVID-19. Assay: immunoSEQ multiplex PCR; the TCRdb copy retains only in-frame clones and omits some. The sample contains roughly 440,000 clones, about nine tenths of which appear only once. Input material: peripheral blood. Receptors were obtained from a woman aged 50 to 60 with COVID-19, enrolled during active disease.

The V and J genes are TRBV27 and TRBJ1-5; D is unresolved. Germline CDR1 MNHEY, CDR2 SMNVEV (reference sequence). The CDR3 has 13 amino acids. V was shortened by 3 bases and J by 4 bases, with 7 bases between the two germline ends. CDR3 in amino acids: CASSFGANQPQHF. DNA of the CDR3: TGTGCCAGCAGTTTTGGAGCAAATCAGCCCCAGCATTTT.

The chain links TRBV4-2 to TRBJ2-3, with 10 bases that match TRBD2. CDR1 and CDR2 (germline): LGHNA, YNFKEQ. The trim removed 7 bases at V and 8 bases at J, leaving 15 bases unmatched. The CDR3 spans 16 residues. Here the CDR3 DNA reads TGTGCCAGCAACTCGCCTATAGCGGGGGGTACGGGTACGCAGTATTTT. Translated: CASNSPIAGGTGTQYF.

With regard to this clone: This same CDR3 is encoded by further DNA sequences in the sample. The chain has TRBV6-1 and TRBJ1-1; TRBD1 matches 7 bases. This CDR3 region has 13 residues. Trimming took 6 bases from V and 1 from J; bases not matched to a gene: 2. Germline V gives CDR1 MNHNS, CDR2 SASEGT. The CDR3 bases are TGTGCCAGCAGGGCAGGGGGGAACACTGAAGCTTTCTTT. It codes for CASRAGGNTEAFF.

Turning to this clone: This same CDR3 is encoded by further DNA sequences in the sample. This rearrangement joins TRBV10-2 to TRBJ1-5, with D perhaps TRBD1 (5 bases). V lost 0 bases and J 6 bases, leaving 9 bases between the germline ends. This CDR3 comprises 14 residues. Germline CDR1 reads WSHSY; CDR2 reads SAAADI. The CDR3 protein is CASSESGGRQPQHF. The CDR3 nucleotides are TGCGCCAGCAGTGAGTCGGGGGGACGTCAGCCCCAGCATTTT.

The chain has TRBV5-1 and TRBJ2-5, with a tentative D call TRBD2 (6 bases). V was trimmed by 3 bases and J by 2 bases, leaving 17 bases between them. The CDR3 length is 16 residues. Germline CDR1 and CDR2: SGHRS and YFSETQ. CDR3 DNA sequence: TGCGCCAGCAGCTGGCGCCCTAGGGACTTGCAAGAGACCCAGTACTTC. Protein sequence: CASSWRPRDLQETQYF.

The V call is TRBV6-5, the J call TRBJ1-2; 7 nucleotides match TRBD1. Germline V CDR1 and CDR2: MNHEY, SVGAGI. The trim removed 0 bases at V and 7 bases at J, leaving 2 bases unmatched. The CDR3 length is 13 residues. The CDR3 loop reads CASSYSQGVGYTF. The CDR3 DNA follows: TGTGCCAGCAGTTACTCCCAGGGGGTTGGCTACACCTTC.

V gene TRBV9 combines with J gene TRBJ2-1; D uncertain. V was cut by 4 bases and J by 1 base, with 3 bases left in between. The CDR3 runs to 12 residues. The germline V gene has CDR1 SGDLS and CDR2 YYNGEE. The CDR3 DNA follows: TGTGCCAGCAGCCGTTCCTACAATGAGCAGTTCTTC. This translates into CASSRSYNEQFF.

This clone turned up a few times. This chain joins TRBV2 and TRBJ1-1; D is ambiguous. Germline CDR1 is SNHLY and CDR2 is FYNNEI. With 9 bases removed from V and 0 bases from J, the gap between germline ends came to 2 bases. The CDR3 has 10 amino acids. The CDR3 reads CASMNTEAFF. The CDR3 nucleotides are TGTGCCAGTATGAACACTGAAGCTTTCTTT.

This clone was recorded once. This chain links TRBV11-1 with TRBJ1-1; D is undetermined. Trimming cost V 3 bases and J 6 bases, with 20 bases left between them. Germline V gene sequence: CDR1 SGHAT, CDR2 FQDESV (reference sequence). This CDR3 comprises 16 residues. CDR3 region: CASSFYPGPSDSEAFF. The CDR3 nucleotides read TGTGCCAGCAGCTTTTATCCCGGCCCCTCGGACTCTGAAGCTTTCTTT.

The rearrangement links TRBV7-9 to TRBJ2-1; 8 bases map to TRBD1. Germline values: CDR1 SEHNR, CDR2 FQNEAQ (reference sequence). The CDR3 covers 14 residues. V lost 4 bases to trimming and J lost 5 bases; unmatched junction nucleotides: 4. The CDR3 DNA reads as TGTGCCAGCAGCTCCCTGGACAGGGACAATGAGCAGTTCTTC. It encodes CASSSLDRDNEQFF. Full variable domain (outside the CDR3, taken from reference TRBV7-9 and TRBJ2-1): DTGVSQNPRHKITKRGQNVTFRCDPISEHNRLYWYRQTLGQGPEFLTYFQNEAQLEKSRLLSDRFSAERPKGSFSTLEIQRTEQGDSAMYLCASSSLDRDNEQFFGPGTRLTVL.

CDR3 sequence (DNA): TGTGCCAGCAGTCGTAGTAGTAATGAAAAACTGTTTTTT. Translated, it gives CASSRSSNEKLFF. The chain employs TRBV6-5 and TRBJ1-4; D uncertain. The CDR3 is made up of 13 amino acids. V dropped 5 bases and J dropped 4 bases, with 8 bases sitting between them. Germline V gene sequence: CDR1 MNHEY, CDR2 SVGAGI.

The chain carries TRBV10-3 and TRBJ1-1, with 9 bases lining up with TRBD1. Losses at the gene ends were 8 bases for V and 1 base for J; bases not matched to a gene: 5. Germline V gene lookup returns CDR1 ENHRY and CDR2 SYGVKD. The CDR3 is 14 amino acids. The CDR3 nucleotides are TGTGCCATCCGTTTGGGACAGGGGAACACTGAAGCTTTCTTT. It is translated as CAIRLGQGNTEAFF.